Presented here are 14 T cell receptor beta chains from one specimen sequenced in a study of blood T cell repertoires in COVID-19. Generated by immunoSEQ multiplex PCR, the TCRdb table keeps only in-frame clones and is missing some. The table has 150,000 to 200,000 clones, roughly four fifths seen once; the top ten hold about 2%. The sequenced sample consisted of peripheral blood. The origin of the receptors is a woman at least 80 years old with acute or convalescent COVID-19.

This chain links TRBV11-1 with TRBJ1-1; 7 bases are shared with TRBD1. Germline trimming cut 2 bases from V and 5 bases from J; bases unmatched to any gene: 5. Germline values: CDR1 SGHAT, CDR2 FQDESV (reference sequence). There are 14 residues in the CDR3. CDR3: CASSLRQGLTEAFF. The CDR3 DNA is TGTGCCAGCAGCTTAAGACAGGGCTTGACTGAAGCTTTCTTT.

This CDR3 reads CASSLIGVRGELFF. The CDR3 DNA reads TGTGCCAGCAGCTTGATCGGGGTACGAGGGGAGCTGTTTTTT. V is TRBV5-6 and J is TRBJ2-2, with a possible D match to TRBD2 (5 bases). This CDR3 contains 14 residues. The ends were cut back, 1 base at V and 8 bases at J, with 12 bases in the middle. Per the germline V gene, CDR1 is SGHDT and CDR2 is YYEEEE.

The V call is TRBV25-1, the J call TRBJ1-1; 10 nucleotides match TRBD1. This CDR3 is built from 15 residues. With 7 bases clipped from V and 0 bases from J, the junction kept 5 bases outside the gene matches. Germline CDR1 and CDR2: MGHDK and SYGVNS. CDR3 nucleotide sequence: TGTGCCAGCAAAGGACAGGGGGGAGTGAACACTGAAGCTTTCTTT. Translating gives CASKGQGGVNTEAFF.

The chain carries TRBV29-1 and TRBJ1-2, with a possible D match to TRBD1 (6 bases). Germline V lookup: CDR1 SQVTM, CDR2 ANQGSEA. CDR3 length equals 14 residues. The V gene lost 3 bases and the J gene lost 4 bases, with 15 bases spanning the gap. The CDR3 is CSVDEGHRVYGYTF. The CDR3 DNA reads TGCAGCGTTGATGAGGGACACAGAGTCTATGGCTACACCTTC.

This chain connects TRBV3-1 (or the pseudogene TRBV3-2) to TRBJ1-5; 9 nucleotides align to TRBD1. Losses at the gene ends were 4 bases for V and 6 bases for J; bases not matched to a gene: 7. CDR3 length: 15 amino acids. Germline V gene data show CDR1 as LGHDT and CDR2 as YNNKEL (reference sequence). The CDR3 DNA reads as TGTGCCAGCAGCCTCTCCGGGACAGGGATTCAGCCCCAGCATTTT. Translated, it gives CASSLSGTGIQPQHF.

Here the CDR3 reads CASSLTENTEAFF. As DNA, the CDR3 is TGTGCCAGCAGCTTGACAGAGAACACTGAAGCTTTCTTT. The chain is built from TRBV5-6 and TRBJ1-1; D is undetermined. V lost 1 base and J 1 base, leaving 5 bases between the germline ends. CDR3 length: 13 amino acids. Germline V CDR1 and CDR2: SGHDT, YYEEEE.

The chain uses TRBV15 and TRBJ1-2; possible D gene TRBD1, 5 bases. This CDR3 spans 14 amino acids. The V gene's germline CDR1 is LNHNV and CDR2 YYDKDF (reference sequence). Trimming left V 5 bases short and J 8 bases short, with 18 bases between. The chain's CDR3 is CATSPIDLGGGYTF. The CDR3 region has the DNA TGTGCCACCAGCCCTATTGACCTTGGGGGGGGCTACACCTTC.

CDR3 sequence reads: CASRTRTSGDYEQYF. CDR3 bases: TGTGCCAGCAGAACTCGGACTAGCGGAGACTACGAGCAGTACTTC. The chain is built from TRBV27 and TRBJ2-7, with 10 nucleotides matching TRBD2. The J segment lost 3 bases and the V segment lost 6 bases, leaving 8 bases of the junction unmatched. Germline loops: CDR1 MNHEY, CDR2 SMNVEV (reference sequence). The CDR3 spans 15 residues.

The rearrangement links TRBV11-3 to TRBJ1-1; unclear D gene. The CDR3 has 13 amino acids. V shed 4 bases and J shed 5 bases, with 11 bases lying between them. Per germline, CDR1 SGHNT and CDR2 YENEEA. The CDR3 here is CASSSLSETEAFF. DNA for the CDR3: TGTGCCAGCAGCTCTCTTAGTGAAACTGAAGCTTTCTTT. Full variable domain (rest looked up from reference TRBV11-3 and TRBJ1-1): EAGVVQSPRYKIIEKKQPVAFWCNPISGHNTLYWYLQNLGQGPELLIRYENEEAVDDSQLPKDRFSAERLKGVDSTLKIQPAELGDSAVYLCASSSLSETEAFFGQGTRLTVV.

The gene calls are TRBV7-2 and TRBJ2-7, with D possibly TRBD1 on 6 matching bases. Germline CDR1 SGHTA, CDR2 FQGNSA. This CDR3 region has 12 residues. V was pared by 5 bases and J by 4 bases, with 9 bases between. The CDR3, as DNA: TGTGCCAGCAGCCAGGACAGTTACGAGCAGTACTTC. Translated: CASSQDSYEQYF.

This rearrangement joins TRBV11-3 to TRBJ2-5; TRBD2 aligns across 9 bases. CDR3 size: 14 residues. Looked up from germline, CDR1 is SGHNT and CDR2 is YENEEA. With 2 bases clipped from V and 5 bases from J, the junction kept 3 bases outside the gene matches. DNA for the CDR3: TGTGCCAGCAGCTTAAGCGGGGGGATGGAGACCCAGTACTTC. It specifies CASSLSGGMETQYF.

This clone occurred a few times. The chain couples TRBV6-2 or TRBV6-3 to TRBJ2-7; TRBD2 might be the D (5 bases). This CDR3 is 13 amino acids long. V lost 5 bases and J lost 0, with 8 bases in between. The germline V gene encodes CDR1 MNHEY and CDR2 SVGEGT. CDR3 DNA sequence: TGTGCCAGCAGTGATGGACTCTCCTACGAGCAGTACTTC. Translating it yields CASSDGLSYEQYF.

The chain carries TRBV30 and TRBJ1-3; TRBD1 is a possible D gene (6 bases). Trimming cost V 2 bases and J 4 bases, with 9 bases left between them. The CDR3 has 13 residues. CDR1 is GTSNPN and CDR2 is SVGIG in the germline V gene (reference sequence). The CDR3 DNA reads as TGTGCCTGGAGTACAGGGTCCGGAAACACCATATATTTT. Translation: CAWSTGSGNTIYF.

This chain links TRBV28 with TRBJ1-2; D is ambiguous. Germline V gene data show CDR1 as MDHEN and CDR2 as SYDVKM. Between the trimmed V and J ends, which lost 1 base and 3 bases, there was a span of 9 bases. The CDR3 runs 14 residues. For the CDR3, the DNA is TGTGCCAGCAGTTTATTTCTCGGGGACTATGGCTACACCTTC. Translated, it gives CASSLFLGDYGYTF.